This T cell receptor (beta chain) comes out of a study of T cells in Graves' hyperthyroidism and ophthalmopathy. Turning to the study itself: Peripheral blood was acquired at first diagnosis, ahead of any therapy whatsoever.

Overall study findings and caveats: Most thyroid clonotypes that were expanded above 0.001 also turned up in blood.

For this clonotype: What it binds is unknown.

Amplified TCR beta CDR3 regions derived from RNA transcripts. The TCR CDR3 was amplified in a first-round RT-PCR using the HTBI primer set. Via MiXCR, TCRdb re-called the multiplex PCR reads, giving one row per CDR3 protein. This table has approximately 610,000 distinct CDR3 sequences, around 15% appearing once. The CDR3 covers 15 residues. Germline V lookup: CDR1 MNHNS, CDR2 SASEGT. V lost 3 bases, J lost 6 bases, and 18 bases lay in between. The sequence was collected from a woman in her thirties or forties with Graves' ophthalmopathy. V usage is TRBV6-1 and J usage is TRBJ2-7; either TRBD1 or TRBD2 may supply D (5 bases each). Sample: blood. CDR3 nucleotide sequence: TGTGCCAGCAGTGATATCAGGGAGCCCCAGATCGAGCAGTACTTC. The encoded protein is CASSDIREPQIEQYF.